This TCR beta chain was recovered during a study of blood T cell repertoires in COVID-19. For the study at large: From the United States, Italy and Spain came samples of acute and convalescent COVID-19.

In the authors' methods: For nucleated cells, counts were estimated from reference gene primer amplification. Using immunoSEQ multiplex PCR, the repertoire was profiled, and TCRdb retains in-frame clones only, with some absent. The V and J calls and clone size are taken from that table; D and trimming were inferred from the DNA. Counted here are roughly 170,000 clones, approximately 82% occurring once; the ten biggest clones make up about 3.6%. The CDR3 is 16 amino acids. V was clipped by 6 bases and J by 2 bases, with 20 bases between them. The germline CDR1 and CDR2 sequences are LNHNV and YYDKDF (reference sequence). Enrolled through a virtual design, the participants were between 18 and 89 years of age and came from around 25 US areas.

The genes are TRBV15 and TRBJ2-7; D possibly corresponds to TRBD2 (7 bases). The source of this sequence is a woman between 45 and 65 years old in a cohort exposed to, infected with or recovered from COVID-19 (not recorded which). The specimen was PBMCs or T cells enriched from blood (not recorded which). The CDR3 loop is CATRDVGGGATYEQYF. Here the CDR3 DNA reads TGTGCCACCAGAGATGTAGGGGGGGGCGCTACCTACGAGCAGTACTTC.